The 26 T cell receptor beta chains reported below all come from one sample, sequenced in a study of blood T cell repertoires in COVID-19. The repertoire was sequenced with immunoSEQ multiplex PCR; TCRdb's copy has only in-frame clones and lacks some. The sample lists approximately 440,000 clones, roughly 88% occurring once. The sequencing input was peripheral blood. These receptors all come from a woman between 50 and 59 years old with COVID-19, enrolled during active disease.

V and J are TRBV5-6 and TRBJ1-1, with a weak D call TRBD1 (6 bases). The CDR3 length is 15 residues. V was clipped by 0 bases and J by 7 bases, with 16 bases between them. In germline, CDR1 is SGHDT, CDR2 YYEEEE. The CDR3 here is CASSLEVRGSGEAFF. Written as DNA, the CDR3 is TGTGCCAGCAGCTTGGAGGTCAGGGGATCAGGTGAAGCTTTCTTT.

CDR3 nucleotides: TGTGCCAGTAGTTCTCCACAGGGAACCGAGCAGTACTTC. Amino acids: CASSSPQGTEQYF. The rearrangement joins TRBV19 to TRBJ2-7; a weak D match, TRBD1 (6 bases). V lost 5 bases and J lost 6, with 14 bases in between. The CDR3 is 13 amino acids. The germline CDR1 and CDR2 sequences are LNHDA and SQIVND (reference sequence). Drawing the rest from reference TRBV19 and TRBJ2-7, the complete variable domain is DGGITQSPKYLFRKEGQNVTLSCEQNLNHDAMYWYRQDPGQGLRLIYYSQIVNDFQKGDIAEGYSVSREKKESFPLTVTSAQKNPTAFYLCASSSPQGTEQYFGPGTRLTVT.

The gene calls are TRBV2 and TRBJ1-1, with 10 positions matching TRBD1. The germline V gene encodes CDR1 SNHLY and CDR2 FYNNEI. With V trimmed by 2 bases and J by 4 bases, 4 bases remained unmatched. This CDR3 is built from 15 residues. In nucleotides, the CDR3 is TGTGCCAGCAGTGAAAGACAGGGGGCCTTCACTGAAGCTTTCTTT. Protein product: CASSERQGAFTEAFF.

This chain uses TRBV5-1 with TRBJ1-2; TRBD1 might be the D (5 bases). The CDR3 covers 15 residues. Trimming took off 0 bases at V and 2 bases at J, with 11 bases between the two ends. CDR1 SGHRS and CDR2 YFSETQ come from the germline V gene. Written as DNA, the CDR3 is TGCGCCAGCAGCTTGGGTTGGGGCGGAAACTATGGCTACACCTTC. Protein: CASSLGWGGNYGYTF.

The V and J genes are TRBV30 and TRBJ2-1; tentatively, D is TRBD1 (5 bases). The V end was cut by 3 bases, the J end by 4 bases, with 7 bases between. This CDR3 has 12 residues. Germline V gene lookup returns CDR1 GTSNPN and CDR2 SVGIG (reference sequence). The CDR3 loop is CAWRGVYNEQFF. CDR3 coding DNA: TGTGCCTGGAGAGGGGTTTACAATGAGCAGTTCTTC.

The CDR3 is CASSGQGPEKLFF. CDR3 nucleotide sequence: TGTGCCAGCAGCGGACAGGGGCCCGAAAAACTGTTTTTT. The chain has TRBV9 and TRBJ1-4, with TRBD1 identical over 8 bases. Germline V lookup: CDR1 SGDLS, CDR2 YYNGEE. The CDR3 loop spans 13 amino acids. The junction had 3 bases not matched to a gene; V was cut back by 3 bases and J by 8 bases.

The chain has TRBV12-5 and TRBJ1-6, with 8 bases aligning to TRBD1. There are 15 residues in the CDR3. CDR1 is LGHNT and CDR2 is FRNRAP in the germline V gene. With 0 bases clipped from V and 10 bases from J, the junction kept 5 bases outside the gene matches. The CDR3 nucleotides read TGTGCTAGTGGTTTGGTACGACAGGGGAGATCACCCCTCCACTTT. It yields the protein CASGLVRQGRSPLHF.

This chain uses TRBV3-1 (or the pseudogene TRBV3-2) with TRBJ2-3, with 9 bases fitting TRBD2. CDR1 and CDR2 (germline): LGHDT, YNNKEL (reference sequence). The V gene end was trimmed by 4 bases and the J gene end by 5 bases; junction bases not matched to a gene: 10. The CDR3 runs to 16 residues. CDR3 sequence (DNA): TGTGCCAGCAGCCCAGACATGGGACTAGCAGGAGATACGCAGTATTTT. This sequence encodes CASSPDMGLAGDTQYF.

DNA of the CDR3: TGTGCCAGCAGCGTGGCACAGGGAAACGAGCAGTACTTC. This codes for CASSVAQGNEQYF. The chain combines TRBV5-4 with TRBJ2-7, with a tentative D call TRBD1 (6 bases). The CDR3 consists of 13 residues. V lost 4 bases, J lost 5 bases, and 13 bases lay in between. In germline, CDR1 is SGHNT, CDR2 YYREEE (reference sequence).

V and J are TRBV5-1 and TRBJ1-3, with D uncertain. The V end was cut by 0 bases, the J end by 3 bases, with 10 bases between. CDR3 size: 15 residues. Looked up from germline, CDR1 is SGHRS and CDR2 is YFSETQ. CDR3 loop: CASSLEGRSGNTIYF. The CDR3 coding sequence is TGCGCCAGCAGCTTGGAAGGGAGGAGTGGAAACACCATATATTTT.

This sequence joins TRBV7-9 and TRBJ2-1; 7 nucleotides align to TRBD2. The germline V gene encodes CDR1 SEHNR and CDR2 FQNEAQ (reference sequence). This CDR3 has 13 amino acids. The J segment lost 11 bases and the V segment lost 6 bases, leaving 10 bases of the junction unmatched. This chain's CDR3 is CASSFFGGLKQFF. The CDR3 bases are TGTGCCAGCAGTTTTTTCGGGGGGTTGAAGCAGTTCTTC.

V gene TRBV4-1 combines with J gene TRBJ1-1; 9 bases are a match to TRBD1. Unmatched junction bases numbered 5, after V lost 3 bases and J lost 6 bases. CDR1 is MGHRA, CDR2 YSYEKL, per germline. The CDR3 extends over 14 amino acids. The DNA for the CDR3 is TGCGCCAGCAGCCACCCACAGGGGGCCCCTGAAGCTTTCTTT. Protein product: CASSHPQGAPEAFF.

V is TRBV6-5 and J is TRBJ1-3; TRBD1 matches 7 bases. This CDR3 is built from 14 residues. Germline V gene lookup returns CDR1 MNHEY and CDR2 SVGAGI. Trimming removed 5 bases from V and 4 bases from J; junction bases left unmatched: 5. The CDR3 region is CASSLGTAGNTIYF. DNA for the CDR3: TGTGCCAGCAGTCTGGGGACAGCCGGAAACACCATATATTTT.

This clone was seen a single time. This chain connects TRBV2 to TRBJ2-7; D perhaps matches TRBD2 (5 bases). Per the germline V gene, CDR1 is SNHLY and CDR2 is FYNNEI. This CDR3 has 11 residues. Trimming left V 8 bases short and J 1 base short, with 6 bases between. The CDR3 loop reads CASGESYEQYF. CDR3 coding DNA: TGTGCCAGCGGGGAGTCCTACGAGCAGTACTTC.

The chain is built from TRBV11-2 and TRBJ1-4; TRBD1 might be the D (6 bases). Trimming stripped 6 bases from V and 0 bases from J, with 14 bases between. The germline V gene encodes CDR1 SGHAT and CDR2 FQNNGV. This CDR3 has 16 residues. The CDR3 loop is CASSYTRTATNEKLFF. The CDR3 coding sequence is TGTGCCAGCAGTTACACCCGGACAGCAACTAATGAAAAACTGTTTTTT.

J is TRBJ1-2 and V is TRBV6-1; D is unclear. There are 11 residues in the CDR3. Germline-derived CDR1 and CDR2 are MNHNS and SASEGT. The V end lost 3 bases, the J end lost 13 bases, and 12 bases lay between the germline ends. The CDR3 nucleotides are TGTGCCAGCAGTGATCGGATGGACTTCACCTTC. Residues: CASSDRMDFTF.

This clone was seen repeatedly, ten times or more. The chain is built from TRBV19 and TRBJ2-7; TRBD1 agrees at 8 bases. CDR3 length equals 15 residues. Germline V gives CDR1 LNHDA, CDR2 SQIVND (reference sequence). V was pared by 4 bases and J by 1 base, with 6 bases of the junction left unmatched. This CDR3 is CASSKQGEGSYEQYF. CDR3 bases: TGTGCCAGTAGTAAACAGGGGGAAGGGTCCTACGAGCAGTACTTC. The whole variable domain, remainder taken from reference TRBV19 and TRBJ2-7, is DGGITQSPKYLFRKEGQNVTLSCEQNLNHDAMYWYRQDPGQGLRLIYYSQIVNDFQKGDIAEGYSVSREKKESFPLTVTSAQKNPTAFYLCASSKQGEGSYEQYFGPGTRLTVT.

The chain combines TRBV5-1 with TRBJ2-3, with D possibly TRBD1 on 6 matching bases. From germline, CDR1 is SGHRS and CDR2 YFSETQ. This CDR3 has 15 residues. Deletions cut 3 bases from V and 4 bases from J, with 15 bases between. CDR3 in amino acids: CASSSQTGSADTQYF. In nucleotides, the CDR3 is TGCGCCAGCAGCTCTCAAACAGGGAGCGCAGATACGCAGTATTTT. Looking up the rest from reference TRBV5-1 and TRBJ2-3 gives the full variable domain: KAGVTQTPRYLIKTRGQQVTLSCSPISGHRSVSWYQQTPGQGLQFLFEYFSETQRNKGNFPGRFSGRQFSNSRSEMNVSTLELGDSALYLCASSSQTGSADTQYFGPGTRLTVL.

This clone has only a few counts. The J gene is TRBJ1-3, the V gene TRBV10-2, with unresolved D. V lost 7 bases and J 0 bases, leaving 10 bases between the germline ends. Germline values: CDR1 WSHSY, CDR2 SAAADI. This CDR3 has 14 amino acids. The CDR3 loop is CASIDISSGNTIYF. The CDR3 nucleotides read TGCGCCAGCATCGACATCTCCTCTGGAAACACCATATATTTT.

The chain employs TRBV12-3 or TRBV12-4 and TRBJ2-1, with D unresolved. V was cut by 4 bases and J by 6 bases, with 7 bases left in between. The length of the CDR3 is 12 residues. The CDR3 region is CASSSLVNEQFF. The CDR3 region has the DNA TGTGCCAGCAGTTCCCTAGTCAATGAGCAGTTCTTC.

The chain has TRBV9 and TRBJ1-2, with 7 bases lining up with TRBD1. Germline lookup yields CDR1 SGDLS and CDR2 YYNGEE. The V segment lost 4 bases and the J segment 7 bases; nucleotides outside the gene matches: 7. This CDR3 has 13 residues. In DNA form, the CDR3 reads TGTGCCAGCAGCAGAAGGGACAGTTTTGGCTACACCTTC. Amino acids: CASSRRDSFGYTF.

The chain carries TRBV6-5 and TRBJ2-2; the match to TRBD1 covers 7 bases. The germline CDR1 and CDR2 sequences are MNHEY and SVGAGI. There are 16 residues in the CDR3. The ends lost 0 bases at V and 1 base at J; junction bases unmatched: 2. The CDR3 DNA sequence: TGTGCCAGCAGTTACTCAGGGACAGAGAACACCGGGGAGCTGTTTTTT. Encoded protein: CASSYSGTENTGELFF.

The rearrangement joins TRBV28 to TRBJ1-2; TRBD1 might be the D (6 bases). Trimming cost V 4 bases and J 8 bases, with 17 bases left between them. Germline CDR1 MDHEN, CDR2 SYDVKM. The CDR3 consists of 14 residues. CDR3: CASSSPTGLEGYTF. CDR3 nucleotide sequence: TGTGCCAGCAGTTCCCCCACAGGGTTAGAGGGCTACACCTTC.

The chain recombines TRBV6-5 with TRBJ2-1; 10 bases map to TRBD1. The V segment lost 5 bases and the J segment 8 bases; nucleotides outside the gene matches: 9. Germline CDR1 reads MNHEY; CDR2 reads SVGAGI. CDR3 length: 15 residues. CDR3 sequence (DNA): TGTGCCAGCAGTCCGGACAGGGGGTCATTCTATGAGCAGTTCTTC. It yields the protein CASSPDRGSFYEQFF.

This clone was observed a few times. CDR3 sequence reads: CASRFQGRAGELFF. The CDR3 DNA reads TGTGCCAGCCGGTTTCAGGGAAGGGCCGGGGAGCTGTTTTTT. The genes are TRBV27 and TRBJ2-2; the D gene is possibly TRBD1 (5 bases). Trimming shortened V by 8 bases and J by 6 bases, and 16 bases separated the two germline ends. Germline CDR1 reads MNHEY; CDR2 reads SMNVEV (reference sequence). CDR3 length: 14 residues.

The rearrangement links TRBV7-2 to TRBJ1-6; D uncertain. The CDR3 covers 13 residues. Deletions cut 5 bases from V and 7 bases from J, with 9 bases between. Germline values: CDR1 SGHTA, CDR2 FQGNSA. This CDR3 reads CASSPGGNSPLHF. CDR3 coding DNA: TGTGCCAGCAGCCCCGGAGGGAATTCACCCCTCCACTTT.